Here is one TCR beta chain with its context. Its antigen is unknown. The sample comes from a study of T-cell memory formation after mild COVID-19. General study findings and limits: CD4+ bias marked clones expanding day 15 to 37, unlike balanced contracting clones. Among clones peaking at day 37 in the second wave, SARS-CoV-2 specificity remained unconfirmed. Shrinking CD4+ clones resided mostly in CM and EM, and CD8+ ones in EMRA. Pre-infection memory held some responding clones, suggesting pre-existing cross-reactive T cells responded.

Each CDR3 protein gets one entry after TCRdb re-called the 5' RACE reads with MiXCR. The sample lists 150,000 to 200,000 distinct CDR3 sequences, around a sixth occurring once. The V gene's germline CDR1 is SGHTA and CDR2 FQGNSA. V lost 1 base to trimming and J lost 2 bases, with 9 bases between them. The CDR3 runs to 14 residues. The chain joins TRBV7-2 to TRBJ2-7; possibly TRBD1 for D (5 bases). This receptor was obtained from a man in his late teens or twenties who had mild COVID-19 (a few samples of this study predate the infection). Cell type and time point are not known. Specimen: PBMCs or a T cell subset sorted from them (not recorded which). CDR3 sequence reads: CASSLDWTTYEQYF. CDR3 DNA sequence: TGTGCCAGCAGCTTAGACTGGACAACCTACGAGCAGTACTTC.